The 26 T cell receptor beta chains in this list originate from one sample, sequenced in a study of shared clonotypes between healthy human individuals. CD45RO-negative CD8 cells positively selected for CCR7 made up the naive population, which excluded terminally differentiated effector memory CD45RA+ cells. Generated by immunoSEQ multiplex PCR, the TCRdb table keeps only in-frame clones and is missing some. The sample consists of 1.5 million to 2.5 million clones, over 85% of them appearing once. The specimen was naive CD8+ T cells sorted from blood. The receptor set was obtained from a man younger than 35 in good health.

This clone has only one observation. The CDR3 is CASSPPRVSLLNTEAFF. In DNA form, the CDR3 reads TGTGCCAGCAGTCCCCCGAGGGTTTCTCTATTGAACACTGAAGCTTTCTTT. The rearrangement links TRBV11-2 to TRBJ1-1; D ambiguous. From germline, CDR1 is SGHAT and CDR2 FQNNGV. Trimming removed 6 bases from V and 0 bases from J, with 20 bases in between. CDR3 length: 17 residues.

This chain's CDR3 is CASSQGSSSRETQYF. Here the CDR3 DNA reads TGCGCCAGCAGCCAAGGTAGTAGCTCAAGGGAGACCCAGTACTTC. The rearrangement joins TRBV4-1 to TRBJ2-5; D unresolved. V was cut by 1 base and J by 5 bases, with 14 bases left in between. The CDR3 extends over 15 amino acids. The germline CDR1 and CDR2 sequences are MGHRA and YSYEKL.

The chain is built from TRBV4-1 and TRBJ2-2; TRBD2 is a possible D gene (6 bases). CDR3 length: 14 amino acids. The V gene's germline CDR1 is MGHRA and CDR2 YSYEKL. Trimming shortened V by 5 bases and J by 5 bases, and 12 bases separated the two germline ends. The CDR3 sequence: CASSYLGGTGELFF. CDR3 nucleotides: TGCGCCAGCAGCTACCTCGGGGGAACCGGGGAGCTGTTTTTT.

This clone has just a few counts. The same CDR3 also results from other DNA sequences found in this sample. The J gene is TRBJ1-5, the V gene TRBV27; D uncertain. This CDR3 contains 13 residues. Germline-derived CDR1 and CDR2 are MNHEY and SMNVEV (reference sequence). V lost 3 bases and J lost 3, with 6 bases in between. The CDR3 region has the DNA TGTGCCAGCAGTTTCGGCGTCAATCAGCCCCAGCATTTT. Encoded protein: CASSFGVNQPQHF.

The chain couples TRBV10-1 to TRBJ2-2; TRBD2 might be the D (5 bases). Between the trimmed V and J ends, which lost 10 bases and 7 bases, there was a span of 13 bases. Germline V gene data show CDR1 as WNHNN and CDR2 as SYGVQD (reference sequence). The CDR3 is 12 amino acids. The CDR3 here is CATAGMGGELFF. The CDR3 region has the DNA TGCGCCACCGCGGGCATGGGCGGGGAGCTGTTTTTT.

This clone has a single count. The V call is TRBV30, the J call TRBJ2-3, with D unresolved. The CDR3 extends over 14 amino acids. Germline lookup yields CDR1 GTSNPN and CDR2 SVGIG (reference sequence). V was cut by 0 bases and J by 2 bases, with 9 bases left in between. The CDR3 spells CAWSVGGITDTQYF. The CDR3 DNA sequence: TGTGCCTGGAGTGTTGGTGGAATCACAGATACGCAGTATTTT.

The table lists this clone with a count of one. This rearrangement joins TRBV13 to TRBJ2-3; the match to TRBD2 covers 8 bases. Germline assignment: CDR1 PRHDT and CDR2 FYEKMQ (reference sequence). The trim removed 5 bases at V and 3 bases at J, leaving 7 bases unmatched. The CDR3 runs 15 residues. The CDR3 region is CASSPLLAATDTQYF. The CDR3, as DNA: TGTGCCAGCAGCCCTCTACTAGCGGCTACAGATACGCAGTATTTT.

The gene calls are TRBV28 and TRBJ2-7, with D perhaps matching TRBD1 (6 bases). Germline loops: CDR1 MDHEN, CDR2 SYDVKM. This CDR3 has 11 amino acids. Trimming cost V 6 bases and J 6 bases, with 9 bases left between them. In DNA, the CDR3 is TGTGCCAGCAGCACAGGGTCCGAGCAGTACTTC. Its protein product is CASSTGSEQYF.

CDR3 sequence: CASSAEEVFANTGELFF. As DNA, the CDR3 is TGCGCCAGCAGCGCAGAGGAGGTTTTCGCGAACACCGGGGAGCTGTTTTTT. This chain uses TRBV5-1 with TRBJ2-2, with D maybe TRBD2 (5 bases). This CDR3 is 17 amino acids long. Trimming removed 4 bases at V and 0 bases at J, with 16 bases between. Per the germline V gene, CDR1 is SGHRS and CDR2 is YFSETQ.

CDR3 nucleotides: TGTGCCAGCAGCTTAAATCTAGTGGGAGGGCGAGAGACCCAGTACTTC. This codes for CASSLNLVGGRETQYF. V is TRBV7-9 and J is TRBJ2-5; TRBD2 aligns across 7 bases. Losses at the gene ends were 2 bases for V and 4 bases for J; bases not matched to a gene: 10. Germline V CDR1 and CDR2: SEHNR, FQNEAQ (reference sequence). The CDR3 is made up of 16 amino acids.

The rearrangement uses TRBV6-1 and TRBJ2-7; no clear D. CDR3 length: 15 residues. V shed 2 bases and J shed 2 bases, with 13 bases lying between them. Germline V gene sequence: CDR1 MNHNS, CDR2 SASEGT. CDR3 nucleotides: TGTGCCAGCAGTGAACCGACGACCTCCACCTACGAGCAGTACTTC. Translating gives CASSEPTTSTYEQYF.

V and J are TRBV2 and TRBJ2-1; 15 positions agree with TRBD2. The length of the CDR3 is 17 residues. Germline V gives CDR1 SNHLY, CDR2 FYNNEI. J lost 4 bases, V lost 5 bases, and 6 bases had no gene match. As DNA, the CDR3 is TGTGCCAGCAGTTCAATTGGGACTAGCGGGGGGTACAATGAGCAGTTCTTC. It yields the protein CASSSIGTSGGYNEQFF.

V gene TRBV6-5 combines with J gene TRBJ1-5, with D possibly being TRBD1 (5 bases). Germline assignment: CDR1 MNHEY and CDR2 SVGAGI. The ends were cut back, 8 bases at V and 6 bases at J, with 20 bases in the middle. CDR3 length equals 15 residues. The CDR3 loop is CASGAFHERGQPQHF. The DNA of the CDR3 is TGTGCCAGCGGCGCGTTTCACGAAAGGGGTCAGCCCCAGCATTTT.

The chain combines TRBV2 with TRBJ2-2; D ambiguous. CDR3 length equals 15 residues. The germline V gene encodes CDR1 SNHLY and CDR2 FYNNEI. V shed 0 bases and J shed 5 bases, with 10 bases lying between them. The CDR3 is CASSEAGSMTGELFF. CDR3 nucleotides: TGTGCCAGCAGTGAAGCGGGCAGTATGACCGGGGAGCTGTTTTTT.

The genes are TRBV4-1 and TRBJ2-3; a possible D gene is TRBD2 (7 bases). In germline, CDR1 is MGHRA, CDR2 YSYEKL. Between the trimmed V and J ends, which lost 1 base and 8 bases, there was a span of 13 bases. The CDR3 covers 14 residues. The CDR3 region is CASSQAGGGGTQYF. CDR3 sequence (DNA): TGCGCCAGCAGCCAAGCGGGGGGCGGGGGTACGCAGTATTTT.

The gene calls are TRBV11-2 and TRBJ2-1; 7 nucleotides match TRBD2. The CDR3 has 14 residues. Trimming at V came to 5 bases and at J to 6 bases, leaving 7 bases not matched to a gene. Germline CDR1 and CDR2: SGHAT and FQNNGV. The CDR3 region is CASSLGTTLNEQFF. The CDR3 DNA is TGTGCCAGCAGCCTCGGGACTACTCTCAATGAGCAGTTCTTC.

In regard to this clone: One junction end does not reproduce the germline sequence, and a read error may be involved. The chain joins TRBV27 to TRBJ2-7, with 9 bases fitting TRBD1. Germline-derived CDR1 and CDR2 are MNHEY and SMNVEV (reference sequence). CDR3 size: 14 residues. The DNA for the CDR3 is TGTGCCAGCAGAGCGACAGGGGGGATTCCCGAGGAGTACTTC. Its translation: CASRATGGIPEEYF.

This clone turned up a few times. For the CDR3, the DNA is TGTGCCAGTCGCGAGGGATTCAAAGGCTACACCTTC. It is translated as CASREGFKGYTF. The gene calls are TRBV19 and TRBJ1-2; D not resolved. The germline V gene has CDR1 LNHDA and CDR2 SQIVND (reference sequence). The length of the CDR3 is 12 residues. Trimming pared 8 bases from V and 8 bases from J, leaving 15 bases between.

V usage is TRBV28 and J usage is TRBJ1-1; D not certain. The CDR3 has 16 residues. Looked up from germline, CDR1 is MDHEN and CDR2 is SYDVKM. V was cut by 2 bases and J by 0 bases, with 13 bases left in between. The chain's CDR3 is CASSLPLIGVNTEAFF. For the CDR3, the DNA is TGTGCCAGCAGTTTACCCCTTATCGGGGTGAACACTGAAGCTTTCTTT. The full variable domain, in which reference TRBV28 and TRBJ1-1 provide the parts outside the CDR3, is DVKVTQSSRYLVKRTGEKVFLECVQDMDHENMFWYRQDPGLGLRLIYFSYDVKMKEKGDIPEGYSVSREKKERFSLILESASTNQTSMYLCASSLPLIGVNTEAFFGQGTRLTVV.

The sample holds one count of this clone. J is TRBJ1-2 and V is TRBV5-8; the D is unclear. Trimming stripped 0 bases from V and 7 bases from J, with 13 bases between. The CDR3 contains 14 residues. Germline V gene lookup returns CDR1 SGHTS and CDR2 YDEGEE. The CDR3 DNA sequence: TGTGCCAGCAGCTTGGGGGGAGAAGCGGTTGGCTACACCTTC. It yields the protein CASSLGGEAVGYTF.

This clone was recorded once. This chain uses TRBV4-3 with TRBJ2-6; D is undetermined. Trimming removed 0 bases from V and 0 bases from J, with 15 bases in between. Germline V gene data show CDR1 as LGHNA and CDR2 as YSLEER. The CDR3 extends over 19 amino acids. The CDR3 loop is CASSQDGPPHHSGANVLTF. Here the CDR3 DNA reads TGCGCCAGCAGCCAAGATGGGCCACCACACCACTCTGGGGCCAACGTCCTGACTTTC.

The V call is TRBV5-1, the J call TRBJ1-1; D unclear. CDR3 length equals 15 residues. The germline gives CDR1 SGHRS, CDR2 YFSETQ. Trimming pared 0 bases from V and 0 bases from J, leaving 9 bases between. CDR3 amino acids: CASSLGAQLNTEAFF. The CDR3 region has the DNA TGCGCCAGCAGCTTGGGGGCACAGTTGAACACTGAAGCTTTCTTT.

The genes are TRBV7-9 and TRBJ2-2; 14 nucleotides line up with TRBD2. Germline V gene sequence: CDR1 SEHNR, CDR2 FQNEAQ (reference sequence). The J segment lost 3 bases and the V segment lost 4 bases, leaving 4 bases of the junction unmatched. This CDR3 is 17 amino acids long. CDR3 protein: CASSWTSGGSYTGELFF. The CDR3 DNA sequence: TGTGCCAGCAGCTGGACTAGCGGGGGGTCCTACACCGGGGAGCTGTTTTTT.

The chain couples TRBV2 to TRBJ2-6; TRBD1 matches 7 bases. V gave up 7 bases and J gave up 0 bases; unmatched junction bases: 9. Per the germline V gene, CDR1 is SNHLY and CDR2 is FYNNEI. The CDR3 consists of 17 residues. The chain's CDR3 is CASTLARGSSGANVLTF. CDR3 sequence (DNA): TGTGCCAGCACTCTCGCCAGGGGGAGCTCTGGGGCCAACGTCCTGACTTTC.

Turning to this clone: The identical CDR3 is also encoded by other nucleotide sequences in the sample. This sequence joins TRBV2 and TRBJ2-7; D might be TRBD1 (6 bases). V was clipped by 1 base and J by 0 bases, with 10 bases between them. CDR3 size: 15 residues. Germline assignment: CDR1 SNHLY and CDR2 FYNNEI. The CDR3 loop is CASSEGQGSSYEQYF. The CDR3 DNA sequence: TGTGCCAGCAGTGAAGGTCAGGGGTCCTCCTACGAGCAGTACTTC. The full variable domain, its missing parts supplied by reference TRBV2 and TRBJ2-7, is EPEVTQTPSHQVTQMGQEVILRCVPISNHLYFYWYRQILGQKVEFLVSFYNNEISEKSEIFDDQFSVERPDGSNFTLKIRSTKLEDSAMYFCASSEGQGSSYEQYFGPGTRLTVT.

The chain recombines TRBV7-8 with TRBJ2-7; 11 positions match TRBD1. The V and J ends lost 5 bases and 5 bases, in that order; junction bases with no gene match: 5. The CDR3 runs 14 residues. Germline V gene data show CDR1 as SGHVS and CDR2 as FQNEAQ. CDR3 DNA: TGTGCCAGCAGCATGTGGACAGGGGGCAACGAGCAGTACTTC. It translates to CASSMWTGGNEQYF.